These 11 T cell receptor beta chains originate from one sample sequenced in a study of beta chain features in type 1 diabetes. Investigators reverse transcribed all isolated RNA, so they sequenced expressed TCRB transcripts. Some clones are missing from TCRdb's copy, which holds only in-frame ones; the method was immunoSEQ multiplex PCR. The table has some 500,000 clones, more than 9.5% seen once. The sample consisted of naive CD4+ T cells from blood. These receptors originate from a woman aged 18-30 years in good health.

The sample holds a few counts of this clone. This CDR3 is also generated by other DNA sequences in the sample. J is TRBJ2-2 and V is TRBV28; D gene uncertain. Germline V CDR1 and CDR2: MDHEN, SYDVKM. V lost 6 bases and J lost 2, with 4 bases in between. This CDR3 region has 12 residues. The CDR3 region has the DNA TGTGCCAGCAGCCTAAACACCGGGGAGCTGTTTTTT. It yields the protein CASSLNTGELFF.

CDR3 sequence reads: CASSPRPSASPDEQFF. The CDR3 DNA sequence: TGCGCCAGCAGCCCCAGGCCTAGCGCATCTCCCGATGAGCAGTTCTTC. The rearrangement uses TRBV4-3 and TRBJ2-1, with D tentatively TRBD2 (6 bases). CDR1 and CDR2 (germline): LGHNA, YSLEER. V lost 4 bases, J lost 8 bases, and 21 bases lay in between. This CDR3 contains 16 residues.

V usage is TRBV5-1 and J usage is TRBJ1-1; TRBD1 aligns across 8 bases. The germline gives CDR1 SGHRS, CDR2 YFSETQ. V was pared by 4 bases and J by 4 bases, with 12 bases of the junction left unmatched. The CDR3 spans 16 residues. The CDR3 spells CASSVLPGQVGTEAFF. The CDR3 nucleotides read TGCGCCAGCAGCGTATTACCGGGACAGGTGGGCACTGAAGCTTTCTTT.

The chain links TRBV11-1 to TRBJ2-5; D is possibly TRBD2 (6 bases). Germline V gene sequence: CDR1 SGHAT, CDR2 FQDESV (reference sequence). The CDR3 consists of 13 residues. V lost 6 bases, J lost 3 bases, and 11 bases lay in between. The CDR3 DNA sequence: TGTGCCAGCAGTAGCGGTCCCAAAGAGACCCAGTACTTC. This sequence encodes CASSSGPKETQYF.

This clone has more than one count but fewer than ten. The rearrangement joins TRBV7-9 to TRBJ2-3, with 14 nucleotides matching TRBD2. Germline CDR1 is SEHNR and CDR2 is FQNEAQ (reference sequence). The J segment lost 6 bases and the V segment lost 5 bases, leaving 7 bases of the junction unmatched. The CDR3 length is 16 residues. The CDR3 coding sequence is TGTGCCAGCAGCCCGGGACTAGCGGGAGTAGCCGATACGCAGTATTTT. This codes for CASSPGLAGVADTQYF.

The CDR3 protein is CASSGTGGRYEQYF. The CDR3 DNA follows: TGTGCCAGCAGCGGGACAGGGGGCCGCTACGAGCAGTACTTC. The rearrangement links TRBV9 to TRBJ2-7; TRBD1 aligns across 11 bases. Germline CDR1 reads SGDLS; CDR2 reads YYNGEE. CDR3 length: 14 residues. Losses at the gene ends were 3 bases for V and 3 bases for J; bases not matched to a gene: 2.

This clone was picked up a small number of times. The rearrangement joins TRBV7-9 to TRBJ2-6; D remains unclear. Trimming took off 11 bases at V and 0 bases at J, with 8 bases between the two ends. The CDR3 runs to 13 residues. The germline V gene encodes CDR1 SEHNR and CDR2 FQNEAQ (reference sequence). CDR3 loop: CAGTRSGANVLTF. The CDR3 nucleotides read TGTGCCGGAACCCGCTCTGGGGCCAACGTCCTGACTTTC.

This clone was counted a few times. As DNA, the CDR3 is TGTGCCAGCTCACCAGGGTCGGGGGCCTACGAGCAGTACGTC. It codes for CASSPGSGAYEQYV. The chain combines TRBV18 with TRBJ2-7; TRBD2 is a possible D gene (6 bases). The length of the CDR3 is 14 residues. The V gene lost 2 bases and the J gene lost 2 bases, with 10 bases spanning the gap. Per the germline V gene, CDR1 is KGHSH and CDR2 is LQKENI.

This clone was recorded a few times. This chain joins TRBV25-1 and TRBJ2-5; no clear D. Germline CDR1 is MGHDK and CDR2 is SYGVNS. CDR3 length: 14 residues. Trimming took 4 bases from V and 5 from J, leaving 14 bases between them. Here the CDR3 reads CASSAGLFGETQYF. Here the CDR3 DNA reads TGTGCCAGCAGTGCCGGGTTGTTTGGGGAGACCCAGTACTTC.

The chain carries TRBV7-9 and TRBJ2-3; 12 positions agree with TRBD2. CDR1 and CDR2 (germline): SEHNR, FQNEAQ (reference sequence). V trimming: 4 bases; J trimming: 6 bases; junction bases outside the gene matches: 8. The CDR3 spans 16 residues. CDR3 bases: TGTGCCAGCAGCTCCATGGGACTAGCGGGCAGCGATACGCAGTATTTT. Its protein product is CASSSMGLAGSDTQYF.

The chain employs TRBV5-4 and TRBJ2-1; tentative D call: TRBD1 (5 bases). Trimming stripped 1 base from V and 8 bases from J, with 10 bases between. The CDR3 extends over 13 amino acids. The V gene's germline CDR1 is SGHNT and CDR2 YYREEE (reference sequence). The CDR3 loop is CASSLWQGDEQFF. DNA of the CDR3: TGTGCCAGCAGCTTGTGGCAGGGTGATGAGCAGTTCTTC. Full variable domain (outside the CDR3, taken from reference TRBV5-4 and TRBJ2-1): ETGVTQSPTHLIKTRGQQVTLRCSSQSGHNTVSWYQQALGQGPQFIFQYYREEENGRGNFPPRFSGLQFPNYSSELNVNALELDDSALYLCASSLWQGDEQFFGPGTRLTVL.